Listed below are T cell receptor beta chains from one sample, sequenced in a study of CD8 T cells in ankylosing spondylitis. In TCRdb, the 5' RACE reads were re-called with MiXCR into one record per CDR3 protein. The repertoire holds approximately 200,000 distinct CDR3 sequences, with around 13% as singletons. Sequenced input: blood, either unsorted or a sorted T cell fraction (not recorded which). The receptors come from a male donor with ankylosing spondylitis or in good health (not recorded which). The CDR3 runs from the conserved cysteine through the conserved F or W. A D gene is named only where the DNA matches it firmly. Clone size is stated in some rows and not others, as once, few, many or a class when expanded.

V gene	clone size	J gene	D gene	CDR3 DNA	CDR3 protein
TRBV19	.	TRBJ2-1	TRBD2	TGTGCCAGGGCCGGGACTAGCGGGAGTGCCACCTACAATGAGCAGTTCTTC	CARAGTSGSATYNEQFF
TRBV7-9	few	TRBJ2-1	.	TGTGCCAGCAGCCCCAGCCACAATGAGCAGTTCTTC	CASSPSHNEQFF
TRBV19	.	TRBJ2-1	TRBD1	TGTGCCAGTAGTATCGGGACAGGAGGGGTTAATGAGCAGTTCTTC	CASSIGTGGVNEQFF
TRBV2	few	TRBJ1-2	.	TGTGCCAGCAGTGAAGCGAAGGGGGGCGGCTATGGCTACACCTTC	CASSEAKGGGYGYTF
TRBV29-1	.	TRBJ2-7	TRBD2	TGCAGCGTGATCGATAGCGGGAGGCCCTCCTACGAGCAGTACTTC	CSVIDSGRPSYEQYF
TRBV5-1	few	TRBJ1-2	.	TGCGCCAGTCGCCCGGGCCAGGACGGCTACACCTTC	CASRPGQDGYTF
TRBV4-1	.	TRBJ1-1	TRBD1	TGCGCCAGCAGCCATGCGACAGGGGGCCGAATTTACTTCACGAACACTGAAGCTTTCTTT	CASSHATGGRIYFTNTEAFF
TRBV3-1	many	TRBJ1-2	.	TGTGCCAGCAGCCAAGATCGAACTGCTAACTATGGCTACACCTTC	CASSQDRTANYGYTF
TRBV12-3/TRBV12-4	.	TRBJ2-1	.	TGTGCCAGCAGTTACCCGGCGGGGAATGAGCAGTTCTTC	CASSYPAGNEQFF
TRBV12-3/TRBV12-4	.	TRBJ2-2	.	TGTGCCAGCAGTTTATTTAGGGTGGGGTCCGGGGAGCTGTTTTTT	CASSLFRVGSGELFF
TRBV6-4	many	TRBJ2-3	TRBD2	TGTGCCAGCAGTCGGACTAGCGGTAGCACAGATACGCAGTATTTT	CASSRTSGSTDTQYF
TRBV10-2	few	TRBJ2-2	.	TGCGCGGCATACAGGAACACCGGGGAGCTGTTTTTT	CAAYRNTGELFF
TRBV27	.	TRBJ2-3	.	TGTGCCAGCAGTCCACTTCCGGGGACCCGCCACACAGATACGCAGTATTTT	CASSPLPGTRHTDTQYF
TRBV4-1	many	TRBJ2-7	.	TGCGCCAGCAGCCAAGTTGGGTCCTACGAGCAGTACTTC	CASSQVGSYEQYF
TRBV7-9	.	TRBJ2-2	TRBD1	TGTGCCAGCACCAGACAGGGGGGAGACACCGGGGAGCTGTTTTTT	CASTRQGGDTGELFF
TRBV5-1	many	TRBJ2-1	.	TGCGCCAGCAGCTTGGGAAGGGGCGCGGATGAGCAGTTCTTC	CASSLGRGADEQFF
TRBV6-1	.	TRBJ2-3	.	TGTGCCAGCAGTGAGCTAAGCACAGATACGCAGTATTTT	CASSELSTDTQYF
TRBV2	.	TRBJ2-3	.	TGTGCCAGCACGGACCTTCGCACAGATACGCAGTATTTT	CASTDLRTDTQYF
TRBV27	.	TRBJ2-7	TRBD2	TGTGCCAGCAGTTTCCTCCGGGGGGACGAGCAGTACTTC	CASSFLRGDEQYF
TRBV6-5	.	TRBJ1-2	.	TGTGCCAGCAGCCCGGGGAACTATGGCTACACCTTC	CASSPGNYGYTF
TRBV4-2	few	TRBJ2-2	.	TGTGCCAGCAGCGACCGGGGTGAAAAGGGCACCGGGGAGCTGTTTTTT	CASSDRGEKGTGELFF
TRBV5-1	many	TRBJ1-2	.	TGCGCCAGCAGCTTGACAGGAGCCTATGGCTACACCTTC	CASSLTGAYGYTF
TRBV2	few	TRBJ2-3	TRBD1	TGTGCCAGCAGCGAGGACAGGGGCCCCGATACGCAGTATTTT	CASSEDRGPDTQYF
TRBV7-6	.	TRBJ2-5	TRBD2	TGTGCCAGCAGGTCTGGGACTAGCGGGTCAGGAAGTGTAGGAGAGACCCAGTACTTC	CASRSGTSGSGSVGETQYF
TRBV4-1	many	TRBJ2-3	TRBD2	TGCGCCAGCAAGCTAGCGGCGCTATCTTTCATCACAGATACGCAGTATTTT	CASKLAALSFITDTQYF
TRBV5-6	few	TRBJ2-1	TRBD2	TGTGCCAGCAGTCCGAAGACTAGCGGGAGTGTCAATGAGCAGTTCTTC	CASSPKTSGSVNEQFF
TRBV7-9	few	TRBJ2-5	TRBD1	TGTGCCAGCAGCCTCGGGACAGTTCTTGAGACCCAGTACTTC	CASSLGTVLETQYF
TRBV5-6	many	TRBJ2-7	TRBD1	TGTGCCAGCAGCGTGGGACAGGGCGGAGGTGACGAGCAGTACTTC	CASSVGQGGGDEQYF
TRBV20-1	few	TRBJ2-2	.	TGCAGTGCTCGGCTTGGAGACGGGGACACCGGGGAGCTGTTTTTT	CSARLGDGDTGELFF
TRBV6-1	few	TRBJ2-7	TRBD1	TGTGCCAGCAGCCCGCCTCGACGGACAGGGTCCTACGAGCAGTACTTC	CASSPPRRTGSYEQYF
TRBV11-2	few	TRBJ2-1	.	TGTGCCAGCAGCTGGGGACGGGTCGGAATCGATGAGCAGTTCTTC	CASSWGRVGIDEQFF
TRBV6-5	.	TRBJ2-1	TRBD2	TGTGCCAGCAGTTACTTTAGCGGGAGGATGTACAATGAGCAGTTCTTC	CASSYFSGRMYNEQFF
TRBV7-6	few	TRBJ2-2	TRBD2	TGTGCCAGCAGCTTAGCCGGGGGGAGGACCGGGGAGCTGTTTTTT	CASSLAGGRTGELFF
TRBV3-1	few	TRBJ2-5	.	TGTGCCAGCAGCCAAGAAGCAATCTCTCAAGAGACCCAGTACTTC	CASSQEAISQETQYF
TRBV7-9	many	TRBJ1-2	.	TGTGCCAGCAGCTCACCTAGGGAGAACCGCTATGGCTACACCTTC	CASSSPRENRYGYTF
TRBV3-1	few	TRBJ2-7	TRBD1	TGTGCCAGCGGGCCGGGACAGGGAGAGTACGAGCAGTACTTC	CASGPGQGEYEQYF
TRBV30	few	TRBJ2-1	TRBD2	TGTGCCTGGAGCCGTGGGGCGGGAGGGTATGAGCAGTTCTTC	CAWSRGAGGYEQFF
TRBV12-5	few	TRBJ1-3	.	TGTGCTAGCGAGCTTACAGGGAGCTCTGGAAACACCATATATTTT	CASELTGSSGNTIYF
TRBV27	few	TRBJ1-4	.	TGTGCCAGCAGTTTACAGGCAACTAATGAAAAACTGTTTTTT	CASSLQATNEKLFF
TRBV7-9	few	TRBJ1-4	.	TGTGCCAGCAGCTTAGGCCGAGAAAAACTGTTTTTT	CASSLGREKLFF
TRBV12-3/TRBV12-4	few	TRBJ2-1	.	TGTGCCAGCAGCCCCGGCGTAGTGGGGAGCTCCTACAATGAGCAGTTCTTC	CASSPGVVGSSYNEQFF
TRBV12-3/TRBV12-4	many	TRBJ2-2	.	TGTGCCAGCAGTGGCACAGGGCAGAGGACCGGGGAGCTGTTTTTT	CASSGTGQRTGELFF
TRBV7-2	.	TRBJ2-5	.	TGTGCCAGCACGGTACCCCAAGGGGACCGAGAGACCCAGTACTTC	CASTVPQGDRETQYF
TRBV6-4	.	TRBJ1-1	.	TGTGCCACCCGTAAAGTAGCCATGAACACTGAAGCTTTCTTT	CATRKVAMNTEAFF
TRBV11-2	.	TRBJ2-2	TRBD2	TGTGCCAGCAGCCAGCCCGGGAGGGCGAACACCGGGGAGCTGTTTTTT	CASSQPGRANTGELFF
TRBV20-1	.	TRBJ2-7	.	TGCAGTGCTTCCCCAGGGGTAGGCGAGCAGTACTTC	CSASPGVGEQYF
TRBV19	.	TRBJ1-4	TRBD1	TGTGCCAGTAGTACCGGACAGGGGGTTGCTAATGAAAAACTGTTTTTT	CASSTGQGVANEKLFF
TRBV4-1	.	TRBJ2-7	.	TGCGCCAGCAGCCAAGCCGGCGGGGGCAACTACGAGCAGTACTTC	CASSQAGGGNYEQYF
TRBV15	few	TRBJ2-5	.	TGTGCCACCAGCAGAGAGAGGGGCGGAGAGACCCAGTACTTC	CATSRERGGETQYF
TRBV27	few	TRBJ1-5	.	TGTGCCAGCAGTTTAGGGGCGGGTACTCAGCCCCAGCATTTT	CASSLGAGTQPQHF
TRBV6-1	.	TRBJ2-1	TRBD2	TGTGCCAGCAGTCCCTCTAGCGGGAGTCATGATGAGCAGTTCTTC	CASSPSSGSHDEQFF
TRBV20-1	.	TRBJ1-2	TRBD1	TGCAGTGCTAGAGAACCGACAGGGGTGAATGGCTACACCTTC	CSAREPTGVNGYTF
TRBV27	few	TRBJ2-7	TRBD2	TGTGCCAGCAGTTTAGGGTCAAGCGGGAGAAACGAGCAGTACTTC	CASSLGSSGRNEQYF
TRBV4-1	.	TRBJ2-7	.	TGCGCCAGCAGCCAAGATCCCGGACCAACCTACGAGCAGTACTTC	CASSQDPGPTYEQYF
TRBV10-1	few	TRBJ2-3	.	TGCGCCAGCAGTGAGTCGAGGCCCAGCGATACGCAGTATTTT	CASSESRPSDTQYF
TRBV20-1	.	TRBJ2-7	TRBD1	TGCAGTGCTCGACAGCACAGGGGGCGTTTAGCATCGTACGAGCAGTACTTC	CSARQHRGRLASYEQYF